The present TCR beta chain was sequenced within a study of CD8 T cells in ankylosing spondylitis. Findings of the study overall: Reports of some motif variants in reactive arthritis synovial fluid and blood predate this one. Ankylosing spondylitis blood appeared to carry a characteristic TCR beta motif of roughly 8 highly homologous variants. CD8+ by phenotype, disease-linked clones were relatively rare in peripheral blood.

Quantitative 5'-RACE with molecular barcodes generated TCR beta libraries. A single record per CDR3 protein comes from TCRdb applying MiXCR to the 5' RACE reads. The table shows roughly 190,000 distinct CDR3 sequences, with around 13% occurring only once. V shed 0 bases and J shed 11 bases, with 11 bases lying between them. CDR1 and CDR2 from the germline V gene are SNHLY and FYNNEI. The length of the CDR3 is 12 residues. This clonotype has only a few counts. Its antigen is unidentified. Sequencing was done on a sample of blood, either unsorted or a sorted T cell fraction (not recorded which). J is TRBJ2-7 and V is TRBV2; unclear D gene. This clonotype was sampled from a male donor with ankylosing spondylitis or in good health (not recorded which). The CDR3 bases are TGTGCCAGCAGTGAAGCAGGGCAGTGGGAGTACTTC. The encoded protein is CASSEAGQWEYF.